This entry concerns a single T cell receptor beta chain. Its binding antigen is unknown. No base-level quality is on record; no much larger clone is a single base apart. Inclusive of the bounding cysteine and phenylalanine, the CDR3 is 13 residues long. The CDR3 DNA has 39 bases and is translated from base 1. CDR1 and CDR2, looked up from the germline V gene, are MNHEY and SVGAGI. V is shortened by 4 bases, J by 7 bases, and the region joining them spans 14 bases. The data stem from a study of PD-1 blockade in classical Hodgkin lymphoma (dated by TCRdb to about 2020). Broadly, across the study: Nivolumab dosing was 3 mg/kg intravenously every 2 weeks, continuing until either disease progression or unacceptable toxicity. The study used TCR beta sequencing and CyTOF to define a peripheral blood immune signature of response to PD-1 blockade in classical Hodgkin lymphoma. Broad study findings and their caveats: The study was limited to a single clinical trial cohort, and causes of repertoire differences, possibly disease activity or prior therapy, remained undefined. Baseline TCR diversity was reported as lower in newly diagnosed patients than in healthy donors, and lower still in relapsed/refractory patients. Baseline diversity similar to that of newly diagnosed patients was observed in trial patients achieving complete response, whereas significantly lower diversity was observed in partial responders and progressors. Patients starting nivolumab less than 1 year after ASCT had lower diversity and were excluded from later analyses to avoid confounding by immune reconstitution. CD4+ but not CD8+ TCR diversity rose significantly by C4D1 (p=0.0027 vs p=0.16), most apparent in complete responders (p=0.02).

The Qiagen DNeasy kit was used to extract genomic DNA both from unsorted PBMCs and from the negatively selected CD4+ and CD8+ fractions. Amplification of TCR beta CDR3 regions was done by immunoSEQ multiplex PCR with primers that anneal to V and J segments. A synthetic immune receptor repertoire was used to minimize amplification bias, and any remaining bias was removed computationally after sequencing. Turning to the authors' computational methods: Repertoire diversity was quantified as the Shannon entropy index using custom Python scripts. Unsorted, CD4+ and CD8+ repertoires were examined separately, except in combined analyses, for which CD4+ and CD8+ sequences were merged in silico. A clone was considered expanded if an increase in frequency of at least 2-fold after treatment relative to C1D1 was found, and a pseudocount of 0.5 was applied to clones undetected at baseline. Clones with 0 or 1 copy at C1D1 were classified as singleton clones, and clones with 2 or more copies were classified as non-singleton clones. Clones expanded in unsorted samples were annotated as CD4+, CD8+ or unknown by matching protein sequences in sorted samples from the same patient. Wilcoxon tests on paired samples were used to test changes in diversity from C1D1 to C4D1. TCRdb's version of the immuneACCESS table is confined to in-frame rearrangements and falls short of the full clone set. An unresolved V gene accounts for under half of the shortfall where checked; the remainder is of unknown origin. D and trimming were read from the DNA, whereas the V and J calls and clone size are those reported in that table. The sample profile shows around 30,000 clones; around 68% of them were found once. Jointly, the top ten make up over 12% of the sample.

Read against the paper, the sample's time point label means: cycle 2 day 1 (C2D1) of nivolumab. Every trial patient had relapsed after autologous stem cell transplantation, and cohorts A, B and C differed in prior brentuximab vedotin exposure. The trial cohort included 50 to 60 patients with relapsed/refractory classical Hodgkin lymphoma, and each patient had a best overall response of complete response, partial response or progressive disease. In the multi-cohort phase II CheckMate 205 trial, trial patients received single-agent nivolumab. An independent review committee assessed best overall response by applying the 2007 International Working Group response criteria. Trial PBMCs were obtained immediately prior to nivolumab initiation (C1D1) and on therapy at cycle 2 day 1 and cycle 4 day 1. After peripheral blood was drawn into 8 mL Vacutainer Cell Preparation Tubes, PBMCs were isolated by centrifugation and then cryopreserved.

The chain uses TRBV6-5 and TRBJ2-7, with the D gene uncertain. This clonotype originated in a human donor with classical Hodgkin lymphoma. The material was peripheral blood mononuclear cells (PBMCs), obtained before the second cycle of nivolumab. CDR3 sequence: CASSSTAAGEQYF. The sequence in DNA is TGTGCCAGCAGTTCGACGGCTGCCGGTGAGCAGTACTTC.